This section outlines one T cell receptor (beta chain) sequence together with its context. It lacks a known antigen. Base-call qualities are not available, and no considerably larger clone is one nucleotide away. TCRbeta CDR3 regions were amplified from genomic DNA using the immunoSEQ Assay, a bias-controlled multiplex PCR. The paper's processing steps were these. The number of nucleated cells in each sample was estimated by amplification of reference gene primers within the assay. To quantify the absolute abundance of each unique TCRbeta CDR3 rearrangement, sequence reads were collapsed and filtered. For each sample, productive Simpson clonality was calculated as the square root of Simpson's diversity index over productive rearrangements. Held by TCRdb, this immuneACCESS table contains in-frame sequences only and omits some clones. Under half of the omission traces to an unresolved V gene where checked; the cause of the rest is unknown. Clone size and the V and J calls come from that table; the DNA yielded D and trimming. This sample gives under 75,000 clones in total; approximately 80% of them show up just once. The top ten hold 5.5% to 7% of the sample.

Collaborating institutions collected whole blood in K2EDTA tubes following their own protocols. For TCRbeta analysis, collaborators shipped samples as frozen whole blood, isolated PBMCs, or DNA extracted from either of those sample types. This sample is drawn from a study of blood T cell repertoires in COVID-19 (dated by TCRdb to about 2020). Background on the whole study: The collaborator samples originated in the United States, Italy and Spain and spanned the acute and convalescent phases of COVID-19. The prospective study material was composed of cDNA or gDNA derived from T cells, B-cell-depleted T cells, or PBMCs. The dataset comprised deeply sampled blood TCRbeta repertoires from subjects exposed to, actively infected with, or recovered from COVID-19. The repertoires were released in a freely available public database meant as a resource for research on the immune response to SARS-CoV-2. Samples were obtained from the ongoing ImmuneRACE study (first 160 participants) and from approximately 1,200 subjects provided by 6 global collaborators. The sample metadata nearly always contained a de-identified subject ID, COVID-19 status, age in years and sex. Where available, HLA class I and class II types were taken from metadata supplied by the sample provider and were not determined by assay-based typing.

General conclusions and limits of the study: How much clinical and demographic metadata was included differed by source and by participant, and the metadata was provided uncurated.

The sample consisted of peripheral blood. This TCR was sampled from a woman in her 70s with acute or convalescent COVID-19.

The CDR3 protein is CASSISGTTLNEQFF. In nucleotide form, the sequence is TGTGCCAGTAGTATCTCAGGGACTACTTTAAATGAGCAGTTCTTC. The receptor chain draws on TRBV19 and TRBJ2-1, with 7 bases in between that match TRBD2. Measured from the cysteine to the phenylalanine, the CDR3 is 15 residues long. CDR3 DNA is the only sequence kept; it has 45 bases, read in frame from the first base. V is trimmed back by 3 bases and J by 7 bases, and the junction contains 9 bases that no gene match accounts for. Reading the germline V gene (reference sequence) gives CDR1 LNHDA and CDR2 SQIVND.